This TCR beta chain was retrieved from a study of T cell responses to AZD1222 COVID-19 vaccine. V dropped 4 bases and J dropped 4 bases, with 3 bases sitting between them. CDR1 is SGHNT, CDR2 YYREEE, per germline (reference sequence). This CDR3 has 11 amino acids. Profiling relied on immunoSEQ multiplex PCR, and the TCRdb table lists in-frame clones only, not all of them. The sample records about 140,000 clones, approximately 90% being singletons. Study-level results: Close to half of spike-specific TCRs reportedly recognize unmutated variant regions. Once two AZD1222 doses were given, Spike-specific TCR breadth and depth went up. The donor group comprised mostly white British people and more females; the analysis possibly underestimated clonal diversity.

With respect to this clone: Its antigen is unidentified.

V is TRBV5-4 and J is TRBJ2-1; unclear D gene. The sequencing here drew on peripheral blood, taken on day 0 of AZD1222 vaccination. The receptor was derived from an adult in good health. As DNA, the CDR3 is TGTGCCAGCAGCGCTTACAATGAGCAGTTCTTC. It encodes CASSAYNEQFF.